The rows below give T cell receptor beta chains drawn from one sample of a study of shared clonotypes between healthy human individuals. TCRdb's copy holds only in-frame clones and misses some; the assay was immunoSEQ multiplex PCR. The sample consists of some 2,100,000 clones, around 93% of them appearing once. Sequencing was carried out using naive CD8+ T cells from PBMCs. The receptors here all came from a man younger than 35 in good health. Some clones in this sample may be carry-over from other donors' samples. Each CDR3 is given with its conserved first and last residue. A D gene is named only where the DNA matches it firmly. Size values are once, few and many counts, or a class for expanded clones, and some rows have none.

clone_size j_call d_call v_call cdr3_nt cdr3_aa
NA TRBJ2-7 NA TRBV11-2 TGTGCCAGCAGCTCACAGGGTAACGAGCAGTACTTC CASSSQGNEQYF
NA TRBJ1-1 TRBD1 TRBV30 TGTGCCTGGACACAGGGGTTCACTGAAGCTTTCTTT CAWTQGFTEAFF
NA TRBJ2-7 NA TRBV2 TGTGCCAGTGAGGACGCGCAAACCTACGAGCAGTACTTC CASEDAQTYEQYF
NA TRBJ1-2 NA TRBV29-1 TGCAGCGTTCTTCGGGATGGGGGCTACACCTTC CSVLRDGGYTF
NA TRBJ1-1 NA TRBV7-9 TGTGCCAGCAGCTCCTCCCGGGGGCACGGGAGTGAAGCTTTCTTT CASSSSRGHGSEAFF
once TRBJ2-7 TRBD2 TRBV7-9 TGTGCCAGCAGCTACGGGGGGGCGTACGAGCAGTACTTC CASSYGGAYEQYF
NA TRBJ2-5 NA TRBV7-7 TGTGCCAGCAGCTTAGGAACAGCGGGCGTTTCGGAGACCCAGTACTTC CASSLGTAGVSETQYF
NA TRBJ1-1 NA TRBV7-9 TGTGCCAGCAGCGTACAGGGTGTATTCACTGAAGCTTTCTTT CASSVQGVFTEAFF
NA TRBJ2-5 TRBD1 TRBV2 TGTGCCAGCAGTAGAGGAGGACAGGGCCAAGAGACCCAGTACTTC CASSRGGQGQETQYF
NA TRBJ2-7 TRBD2 TRBV7-6 TGTGCCAGCAGCTTAGCTGGGGGAGGGACCTACGAGCAGTACTTC CASSLAGGGTYEQYF
NA TRBJ2-7 NA TRBV13 TGTGCCAGCTCGAGGTCACGGGGCCCTTACGAGCAGTACTTC CASSRSRGPYEQYF
NA TRBJ2-1 NA TRBV9 TGTGCCAGCAGCGTAGGGGGAATCGATGAGCAGTTCTTC CASSVGGIDEQFF
NA TRBJ2-1 NA TRBV2 TGTGCCAGCAGTGAACGCAACAGGGTGGGGTCGAATGAGCAGTTCTTC CASSERNRVGSNEQFF
NA TRBJ2-3 TRBD1 TRBV2 TGTGCCAGCACTCTTGACAGGGCCCGAGATACGCAGTATTTT CASTLDRARDTQYF
NA TRBJ2-1 TRBD2 TRBV11-3 TGTGCCAGCAGCGTGGCGGGAGTATTCAATGAGCAGTTCTTC CASSVAGVFNEQFF
NA TRBJ1-2 NA TRBV7-9 TGTGCCAGCAGCCCCCCCACCGACTATGGCTACACCTTC CASSPPTDYGYTF
NA TRBJ1-6 TRBD1 TRBV11-2 TGTGCCAGCAGCTTTGGTACAGGGGAGGATTCACCCCTCCACTTT CASSFGTGEDSPLHF
NA TRBJ2-2 NA TRBV4-1 TGCGCCAGCAGCCAAGGGTTTTCGAGACTTACGGGCGGGGAGCTGTTTTTT CASSQGFSRLTGGELFF
NA TRBJ2-7 TRBD1 TRBV25-1 TGTGCCAGCAATGCCGGGACAGTCGGCGAGCAGTACTTC CASNAGTVGEQYF
NA TRBJ1-3 NA TRBV7-6 TGTGCCAGCAGCTTAGGTGCCTTCTCTGGAAACACCATATATTTT CASSLGAFSGNTIYF
NA TRBJ2-1 NA TRBV10-3 TGTGCCATCAGTGAAGGGAGCGAGCAGTTCTTC CAISEGSEQFF
NA TRBJ2-1 TRBD2 TRBV7-6 TGTGCCAGCAGCTTAGAATCCCCCGGTCTAGCGGGAGACGGGGCGAATGAGCAGTTCTTC CASSLESPGLAGDGANEQFF
NA TRBJ2-1 NA TRBV9 TGTGCCAGCAGCGTCGGGACACTCAATGAGCAGTTCTTC CASSVGTLNEQFF
NA TRBJ1-1 NA TRBV6-5 TGTGCCACCAAGGGGATTTGGAACACTGAAGCTTTCTTT CATKGIWNTEAFF
NA TRBJ2-7 NA TRBV4-2 TGTGCCAGCAGCCAAGCGGGATCGGGTTACGAGCAGTACTTC CASSQAGSGYEQYF
NA TRBJ2-1 NA TRBV27 TGTGCCAGCAGTTTTAGCTTAGGGAATGAGCAGTTCTTC CASSFSLGNEQFF
once TRBJ2-1 TRBD2 TRBV4-3 TGCGCCAGCAGCCAAGTGGCTAGCGGGAGGGCCCATAGCTCCTACAATGAGCAGTTCTTC CASSQVASGRAHSSYNEQFF
NA TRBJ1-5 TRBD1 TRBV19 TGTGGTTCCGGCCGGGACAGCAGCAATCAGCCCCAGCATTTT CGSGRDSSNQPQHF
NA TRBJ2-7 TRBD1 TRBV18 TGTGCCAGCTCAGCCTTAACCTTTGACAGGGACCGAAGCTCCTACGAGCAGTACTTC CASSALTFDRDRSSYEQYF
few TRBJ2-3 NA TRBV6-5 TGTGCCAGCAGTTACTCTGGGAGCACAGATACGCAGTATTTT CASSYSGSTDTQYF
NA TRBJ2-3 TRBD2 TRBV7-9 TGTGCCAGCACCCGAGGACTAGCTGGGGTAGATACGCAGTATTTT CASTRGLAGVDTQYF
once TRBJ1-5 NA TRBV19 TGTGCCAGTAGTACAATACTTACCCAGCTAATTAATAGCAATCAGCCCCAGCATTTT CASSTILTQLINSNQPQHF
NA TRBJ2-7 TRBD2 TRBV15 TGTGCCACCAGCAGAGGTAGACTAGCGGTTTCCTACGAGCAGTACTTC CATSRGRLAVSYEQYF
NA TRBJ2-1 NA TRBV15 TGTGCCACCAGCAGGTTGGGCAATGAGCAGTTCTTC CATSRLGNEQFF
NA TRBJ1-1 NA TRBV5-4 TGTGCCAGCAGACCGGCGGGGGGGAACACTGAAGCTTTCTTT CASRPAGGNTEAFF
NA TRBJ1-1 NA TRBV7-8 TGTGCCAGCAGCTTAGGGGGGAAGAACACTGAAGCTTTCTTT CASSLGGKNTEAFF
once TRBJ2-5 TRBD1 TRBV27 TGTGCCAGCAGCCCTACAGGGGGTACAGGAGGGGGGACCCAGTACTTC CASSPTGGTGGGTQYF
NA TRBJ2-7 NA TRBV10-3 TGTGCCATCAGCCCCCCGGGCTTGGGGGGATACGAGCAGTACTTC CAISPPGLGGYEQYF
NA TRBJ2-7 NA TRBV5-6 TGTGCCAGCAGCCTGGCGGCTTACGAGCAGTACTTC CASSLAAYEQYF
NA TRBJ2-1 NA TRBV6-1 TGTGCCAGCAGTGTTCGGGGTGTCGGTAATGAGCAGTTCTTC CASSVRGVGNEQFF
NA TRBJ2-1 NA TRBV15 TGTGCCACCAGCAGAGAGGGGGGTGAGCAGTTCTTC CATSREGGEQFF
NA TRBJ2-7 NA TRBV7-6 TGTGCCAGCAGCCTCGCGGTGTCCTACGAGCAGTACTTC CASSLAVSYEQYF
NA TRBJ2-3 NA TRBV9 TGTGCCAGCAGCGTCCACTTAAGGGGCACAGATACGCAGTATTTT CASSVHLRGTDTQYF
NA TRBJ2-4 TRBD2 TRBV7-9 TGTGCCAGCAGCGCCCAGGGAAGCGGGACTGCCAAAAACATTCAGTACTTC CASSAQGSGTAKNIQYF
NA TRBJ2-3 TRBD2 TRBV19 TGTGCCAGTAGTACATTAGGGACTAGCGGCACAGATACGCAGTATTTT CASSTLGTSGTDTQYF
NA TRBJ2-7 NA TRBV7-9 TGTGCCAGCAGCCCCCGGACCACCTACGAGCAGTACTTC CASSPRTTYEQYF
NA TRBJ2-7 NA TRBV15 TGTGCCACCAGCTACGGGACTGGGAACTACGAGCAGTACTTC CATSYGTGNYEQYF
NA TRBJ2-2 NA TRBV5-4 TGTGCCAGCAGCCGGCGGGACACCAACACCGGGGAGCTGTTTTTT CASSRRDTNTGELFF
NA TRBJ2-7 TRBD2 TRBV9 TGTGCCAGCAGCGTAGGACTAGCGGGCCTTGGCTACGAGCAGTACTTC CASSVGLAGLGYEQYF
NA TRBJ1-5 TRBD1 TRBV6-1 TGTGCCAGCAGTGGGGGCGGACAGGGTTTCAACAATCAGCCCCAGCATTTT CASSGGGQGFNNQPQHF
NA TRBJ2-7 TRBD2 TRBV27 TGTGCCAGCGGAGTAGCGGGAGGCTCCTACGAGCAGTACTTC CASGVAGGSYEQYF
NA TRBJ2-7 NA TRBV29-1 TGCAGCGTACGAACAGCCTACGAGCAGTACTTC CSVRTAYEQYF
NA TRBJ2-7 TRBD1 TRBV5-8 TGTGCCAGCAGCTTAGGGGGACAGCAATACGAGCAGTACTTC CASSLGGQQYEQYF
NA TRBJ1-4 TRBD1 TRBV29-1 TGCAGCGTTGTCCCAGGGGGATCTGGGGAAAAACTGTTTTTT CSVVPGGSGEKLFF
NA TRBJ2-7 NA TRBV19 TGTGCCAGTAGTACAAGAGCGACAGGATTCACCTACGAGCAGTACTTC CASSTRATGFTYEQYF
NA TRBJ1-2 NA TRBV27 TGTGCCAGCAGTTTTTGGGCCAGAGCGGATGGCTACACCTTC CASSFWARADGYTF
NA TRBJ2-2 NA TRBV28 TGTGCCAGCAGTTCGCCTTTAGGGCTCACCGGGGAGCTGTTTTTT CASSSPLGLTGELFF
NA TRBJ2-7 NA TRBV28 TGTGCCAGCAGTCGTCAGGACTATCCCTACGAGCAGTACTTC CASSRQDYPYEQYF
NA TRBJ2-7 NA TRBV10-3 TGTGCCAACCGACCTGACCGGACAATAAGTAACGAGCAGTACTTC CANRPDRTISNEQYF